The 24 T cell receptor beta chains below all came from one sample that was sequenced in a study of T cells in localized non-small cell lung cancer (dated by TCRdb to 2020 to 2022). Library method: the immunoSEQ multiplex PCR assay. Drawn from immuneACCESS, this table holds only the in-frame rearrangements with V and J called that TCRdb kept. Clones are partly lost; checked studies trace under half to an unresolved V gene and leave the rest unexplained. The sample records about 45,000 clones, around 86% of which are singletons. The ten largest make up roughly 17% of the sample. The sequencing here drew on peripheral blood mononuclear cells, taken before any cancer treatment. The receptors come from a man between 40 and 75 years old with stage III lung adenocarcinoma.

The chain couples TRBV11-2 to TRBJ2-7; no clear D. This CDR3 spans 15 amino acids. The V end was cut by 3 bases, the J end by 2 bases, with 14 bases between. Germline CDR1 is SGHAT and CDR2 is FQNNGV. CDR3 coding DNA: TGTGCCAGCAGCTTCACAGCGAGTCAAACCTACGAGCAGTACTTC. This gives the protein CASSFTASQTYEQYF.

The chain combines TRBV7-2 with TRBJ2-5; 8 bases align to TRBD1. This CDR3 region has 15 residues. V dropped 5 bases and J dropped 5; count of bases not matched to a gene: 10. CDR1 SGHTA and CDR2 FQGNSA come from the germline V gene. The CDR3 DNA is TGTGCCAGCAGCATAGTACAGGGGGTACGGGAGACCCAGTACTTC. Amino acids: CASSIVQGVRETQYF.

This chain joins TRBV4-1 and TRBJ1-4; D not certain. The CDR3 length is 15 residues. Germline V gene data show CDR1 as MGHRA and CDR2 as YSYEKL. Trimming took 0 bases from V and 12 from J, leaving 17 bases between them. This CDR3 is CASSQDRRERAQLFF. Here the CDR3 DNA reads TGCGCCAGCAGCCAAGATCGAAGGGAGAGGGCACAACTGTTTTTT.

The sample holds a few counts of this clone. The J gene is TRBJ2-5, the V gene TRBV29-1; D is possibly TRBD2 (5 bases). This CDR3 comprises 11 residues. CDR1 and CDR2 (germline): SQVTM, ANQGSEA. Trimming removed 5 bases from V and 7 bases from J, with 11 bases in between. The CDR3 loop reads CSVIGVGTQYF. The CDR3 nucleotides read TGCAGCGTTATCGGGGTGGGGACCCAGTACTTC.

V usage is TRBV30 and J usage is TRBJ2-6; D not certain. The CDR3 loop spans 14 amino acids. Germline CDR1 GTSNPN, CDR2 SVGIG (reference sequence). Trimming removed 3 bases from V and 0 bases from J, with 6 bases in between. CDR3 sequence: CAWRSASGANVLTF. In DNA form, the CDR3 reads TGTGCCTGGAGGTCCGCCTCTGGGGCCAACGTCCTGACTTTC.

V usage is TRBV19 and J usage is TRBJ2-2, with 10 bases fitting TRBD2. Per germline, CDR1 LNHDA and CDR2 SQIVND (reference sequence). With V trimmed by 0 bases and J by 7 bases, 11 bases remained unmatched. This CDR3 spans 18 amino acids. The DNA for the CDR3 is TGTGCCAGTAGTATAGATTCCATCTCCGGGACTAGCGTCGGGGAGCTGTTTTTT. It yields the protein CASSIDSISGTSVGELFF.

V usage is TRBV4-1 and J usage is TRBJ1-1; a weak D match, TRBD1 (5 bases). Germline-derived CDR1 and CDR2 are MGHRA and YSYEKL. Deletions cut 0 bases from V and 7 bases from J, with 21 bases between. The CDR3 loop spans 17 amino acids. CDR3 nucleotides: TGCGCCAGCAGCCAAGAAAAGAGAGGGGTCTCGGGTGTTGAAGCTTTCTTT. Protein sequence: CASSQEKRGVSGVEAFF.

V and J are TRBV11-3 and TRBJ2-3; 7 nucleotides match TRBD2. Looked up from germline, CDR1 is SGHNT and CDR2 is YENEEA. The CDR3 sequence is 13 residues long. With 6 bases clipped from V and 6 bases from J, the junction kept 6 bases outside the gene matches. The CDR3 bases are TGTGCCAGCAGTGTAAAACTAGCGGATACGCAGTATTTT. Residues: CASSVKLADTQYF. The whole variable domain, filled in from reference TRBV11-3 and TRBJ2-3, reads EAGVVQSPRYKIIEKKQPVAFWCNPISGHNTLYWYLQNLGQGPELLIRYENEEAVDDSQLPKDRFSAERLKGVDSTLKIQPAELGDSAVYLCASSVKLADTQYFGPGTRLTVL.

V gene TRBV7-8 combines with J gene TRBJ2-5; D gene uncertain. Trimming left V 2 bases short and J 3 bases short, with 13 bases between. Germline values: CDR1 SGHVS, CDR2 FQNEAQ. The CDR3 runs 15 residues. The CDR3 loop reads CASSLIVAGEETQYF. The DNA of the CDR3 is TGTGCCAGCAGCTTAATAGTAGCAGGAGAAGAGACCCAGTACTTC.

This chain joins TRBV6-5 and TRBJ2-1, with unresolved D. The CDR3 totals 16 residues. Germline V gene data show CDR1 as MNHEY and CDR2 as SVGAGI. V lost 2 bases and J lost 0, with 11 bases in between. Here the CDR3 reads CASSYLWRSSYNEQFF. The CDR3 DNA sequence: TGTGCCAGCAGTTACCTTTGGCGTAGCTCCTACAATGAGCAGTTCTTC.

V gene TRBV5-5 combines with J gene TRBJ1-4, with D unresolved. The germline V and J ends were trimmed by 4 bases and 6 bases, with 10 bases remaining between them. The CDR3 covers 13 residues. Germline values: CDR1 SGHKS, CDR2 YYEKEE (reference sequence). The CDR3 DNA follows: TGTGCCAGCAGCCTCTGGGCGGATGAAAAACTGTTTTTT. It is translated as CASSLWADEKLFF.

This chain links TRBV4-1 with TRBJ2-7; D may be TRBD1 (6 bases). Germline loops: CDR1 MGHRA, CDR2 YSYEKL. This CDR3 has 15 residues. V was shortened by 1 base and J by 3 bases, with 13 bases between the two germline ends. CDR3 bases: TGCGCCAGCAGCCAAGTACCGGGACACTTCTACGAGCAGTACTTC. It yields the protein CASSQVPGHFYEQYF.

The V call is TRBV6-4, the J call TRBJ2-1, with TRBD2 identical over 9 bases. This CDR3 comprises 15 residues. Germline trimming cut 4 bases from V and 10 bases from J; bases unmatched to any gene: 11. Germline lookup yields CDR1 MRHNA and CDR2 SNTAGT. The CDR3 coding sequence is TGTGCCAGCAGTGTATATGCGGGGGGGTCCCGGGAGCAGTTCTTC. Translation gives CASSVYAGGSREQFF.

The chain uses TRBV27 and TRBJ2-1, with 8 bases matching TRBD1. V was pared by 1 base and J by 4 bases, with 9 bases of the junction left unmatched. Germline V lookup: CDR1 MNHEY, CDR2 SMNVEV (reference sequence). The length of the CDR3 is 17 residues. CDR3 loop: CASSLLRGDRIYNEQFF. In DNA, the CDR3 is TGTGCCAGCAGTTTATTAAGAGGGGACAGGATTTACAATGAGCAGTTCTTC.

V usage is TRBV30 and J usage is TRBJ1-6; 10 bases are shared with TRBD1. Germline-derived CDR1 and CDR2 are GTSNPN and SVGIG (reference sequence). The CDR3 runs 14 residues. V lost 5 bases, J lost 7 bases, and 5 bases stayed unmatched. CDR3 loop: CAWDRGLGNSPLHF. The CDR3 DNA reads TGTGCCTGGGACAGGGGGCTTGGAAATTCACCCCTCCACTTT.

About this clone itself: This same CDR3 is encoded by further DNA sequences in the sample. The chain employs TRBV9 and TRBJ2-3, with D perhaps matching TRBD1 (6 bases). V was shortened by 0 bases and J by 0 bases, with 11 bases between the two germline ends. The CDR3 has 16 amino acids. Germline V gives CDR1 SGDLS, CDR2 YYNGEE. The CDR3 nucleotides are TGTGCCAGCAGCGTAGTTCAGGACAGTAGCACAGATACGCAGTATTTT. Translating gives CASSVVQDSSTDTQYF.

The J gene is TRBJ2-1, the V gene TRBV5-1; 7 positions match TRBD2. The J segment lost 7 bases and the V segment lost 3 bases, leaving 4 bases of the junction unmatched. This CDR3 has 13 residues. The germline V gene has CDR1 SGHRS and CDR2 YFSETQ. The CDR3 protein is CASSSGTMNEQFF. The CDR3 DNA follows: TGCGCCAGCAGCTCCGGGACTATGAATGAGCAGTTCTTC.

The chain couples TRBV7-6 to TRBJ2-5, with 9 bases fitting TRBD1. J gave up 2 bases and V 4 bases, and 2 bases lay outside the gene matches. This CDR3 contains 14 residues. Germline V gene sequence: CDR1 SGHVS, CDR2 FNYEAQ. CDR3 sequence reads: CASSYDRGQETQYF. For the CDR3, the DNA is TGTGCCAGCAGCTATGACAGGGGGCAAGAGACCCAGTACTTC.

The rearrangement uses TRBV2 and TRBJ2-5, with TRBD1 matching 9 bases. The V gene's germline CDR1 is SNHLY and CDR2 FYNNEI. The CDR3 extends over 15 amino acids. The V and J ends lost 6 bases and 5 bases, in that order; junction bases with no gene match: 10. CDR3 in amino acids: CASRPTGGKGETQYF. CDR3 coding DNA: TGTGCCAGCAGACCCACAGGGGGCAAAGGGGAGACCCAGTACTTC.

The J gene is TRBJ2-3, the V gene TRBV7-8; 13 nucleotides line up with TRBD2. The germline V gene has CDR1 SGHVS and CDR2 FQNEAQ. The CDR3 has 20 amino acids. The ends lost 1 base at V and 0 bases at J; junction bases unmatched: 10. The DNA for the CDR3 is TGTGCCAGCAGCTTAGGTCTGACTAGCGGGGGGCACCACAGCACAGATACGCAGTATTTT. It codes for CASSLGLTSGGHHSTDTQYF.

The V gene is TRBV11-3, the J gene TRBJ2-1, with D perhaps TRBD1 (6 bases). CDR3 size: 15 residues. V lost 4 bases and J lost 6, with 16 bases in between. CDR1 and CDR2 (germline): SGHNT, YENEEA. The CDR3 DNA follows: TGTGCCAGCAGCTCCCGGGACAAGGCCACCAATGAGCAGTTCTTC. It encodes CASSSRDKATNEQFF.

Written as DNA, the CDR3 is TGTGCCATCAGTACATTCAAACCGCCCCAGAGGACAGATACGCAGTATTTT. Its translation: CAISTFKPPQRTDTQYF. The chain couples TRBV10-3 to TRBJ2-3; D not resolved. CDR1 is ENHRY, CDR2 SYGVKD, per germline. CDR3 size: 17 residues. V was clipped by 5 bases and J by 3 bases, with 21 bases between them.

The V gene is TRBV6-5, the J gene TRBJ1-1; a possible D gene is TRBD1 (5 bases). The CDR3 has 14 residues. Germline V CDR1 and CDR2: MNHEY, SVGAGI. Trimming stripped 4 bases from V and 1 base from J, with 10 bases between. The CDR3 here is CASSWGQGNTEAFF. The DNA of the CDR3 is TGTGCCAGCAGTTGGGGCCAGGGGAACACTGAAGCTTTCTTT.

V usage is TRBV5-1 and J usage is TRBJ2-6; 10 nucleotides match TRBD1. J lost 4 bases, V lost 2 bases, and 6 bases had no gene match. Germline values: CDR1 SGHRS, CDR2 YFSETQ. The CDR3 contains 17 residues. The CDR3 coding sequence is TGCGCCAGCAGCTTTGGGGACAGGGGTACCGGGGCCAACGTCCTGACTTTC. It codes for CASSFGDRGTGANVLTF. The whole variable domain, remainder taken from reference TRBV5-1 and TRBJ2-6, is KAGVTQTPRYLIKTRGQQVTLSCSPISGHRSVSWYQQTPGQGLQFLFEYFSETQRNKGNFPGRFSGRQFSNSRSEMNVSTLELGDSALYLCASSFGDRGTGANVLTFGAGSRLTVL.